This T cell receptor (beta chain) was identified in a study of blood T cell repertoires in COVID-19. Trimming removed 6 bases from V and 2 bases from J, with 10 bases in between. Germline CDR1 is LNHDA and CDR2 is SQIVND (reference sequence). CDR3 length: 13 residues. Repertoires were generated with immunoSEQ multiplex PCR, while TCRdb's copy carries only in-frame clones and drops some. The profile covers 150,000 to 180,000 clones, with approximately 80% appearing a single time and 12% taken by the ten largest. This clonotype was sampled from a woman aged 60-75 years with COVID-19, enrolled during active disease. The sequenced sample was peripheral blood. This chain connects TRBV19 to TRBJ1-1, with D unclear. CDR3 bases: TGTGCCAGTAGGGAACGGACTAACACTGAAGCTTTCTTT. It encodes CASRERTNTEAFF. Based on the CDR3 plus reference TRBV19 and TRBJ1-1, the full variable domain is DGGITQSPKYLFRKEGQNVTLSCEQNLNHDAMYWYRQDPGQGLRLIYYSQIVNDFQKGDIAEGYSVSREKKESFPLTVTSAQKNPTAFYLCASRERTNTEAFFGQGTRLTVV.